The rows below give T cell receptor beta chains drawn from one sample of a study of patients and donors after allogeneic stem cell transplantation. TCRdb recomputed calls from the RT-PCR reads with MiXCR, one row per CDR3 protein. The profile shows about 230,000 distinct CDR3 sequences, over 12% of them singletons. The sample taken for sequencing was blood, either unsorted or a sorted T cell fraction (not recorded which). These receptors all stem from a human donor who was either an allogeneic HSCT recipient or a stem cell or donor lymphocyte infusion donor (not recorded which). It is not recorded whose cells these are; they may come from a transplant donor. CDR3s leave out the opening cysteine and the closing phenylalanine or tryptophan. D genes are given only for firm matches. Some rows have no size entry. The others give once, few or many, or a class for an expanded clone.

clone_size d_call j_call v_call cdr3_aa
- - TRBJ1-2 TRBV5-1 ASSLAPVNYGYT
once - TRBJ2-6 TRBV12-3/TRBV12-4 ASSFTPGANVLT
- - TRBJ2-6 TRBV6-1 ASSDYYSGANVLT
few - TRBJ1-5 TRBV7-9 ASSPGPVLGNQPQH
few - TRBJ1-5 TRBV6-1 ATRGGRVLNNQPQH
- - TRBJ2-6 TRBV12-3/TRBV12-4 ASSLDRLHGANVLT
few - TRBJ2-6 TRBV3-1 ASSQESGANVLT
- - TRBJ2-2 TRBV7-9 ASSTIRVTGELF
- TRBD1 TRBJ1-6 TRBV2 ASQAGTGGSPLH
- - TRBJ1-1 TRBV3-1 ASSDPGIKEYTEAF
few - TRBJ2-6 TRBV7-9 ASSFLQPGANVLT
- TRBD1 TRBJ1-1 TRBV6-1 ASTLVLGTVSKAF
- - TRBJ1-2 TRBV20-1 SVTTEGGRGYT
- - TRBJ2-7 TRBV6-1 ASSATESSYEQY
- TRBD1 TRBJ1-3 TRBV6-1 AVWTGNSGNTIY
many - TRBJ2-2 TRBV18 ASSPPRTSSPGELF
- TRBD1 TRBJ1-1 TRBV5-1 ASSLNGQGEGTEAF
- TRBD2 TRBJ2-2 TRBV11-3 ASSLMGGRTGELF